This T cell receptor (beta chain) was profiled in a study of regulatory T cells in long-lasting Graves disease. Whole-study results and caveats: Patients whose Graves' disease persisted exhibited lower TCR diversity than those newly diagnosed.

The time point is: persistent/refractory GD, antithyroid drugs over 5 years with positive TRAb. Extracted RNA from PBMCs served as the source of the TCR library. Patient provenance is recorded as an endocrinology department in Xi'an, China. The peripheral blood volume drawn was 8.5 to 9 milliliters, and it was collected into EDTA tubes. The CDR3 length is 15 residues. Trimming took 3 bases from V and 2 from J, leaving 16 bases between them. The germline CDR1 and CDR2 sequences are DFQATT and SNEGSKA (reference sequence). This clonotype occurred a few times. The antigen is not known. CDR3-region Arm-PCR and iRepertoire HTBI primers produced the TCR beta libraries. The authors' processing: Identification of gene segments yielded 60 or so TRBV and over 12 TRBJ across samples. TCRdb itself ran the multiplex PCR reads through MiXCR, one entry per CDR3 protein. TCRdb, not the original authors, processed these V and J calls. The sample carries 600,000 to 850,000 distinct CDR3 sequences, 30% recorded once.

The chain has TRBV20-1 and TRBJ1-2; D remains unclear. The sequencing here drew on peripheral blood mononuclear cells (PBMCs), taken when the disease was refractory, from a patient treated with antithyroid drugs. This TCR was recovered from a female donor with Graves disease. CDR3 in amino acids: CSASALNRGNYGYTF. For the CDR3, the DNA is TGCAGTGCTAGCGCCCTAAACAGAGGGAACTATGGCTACACCTTC.